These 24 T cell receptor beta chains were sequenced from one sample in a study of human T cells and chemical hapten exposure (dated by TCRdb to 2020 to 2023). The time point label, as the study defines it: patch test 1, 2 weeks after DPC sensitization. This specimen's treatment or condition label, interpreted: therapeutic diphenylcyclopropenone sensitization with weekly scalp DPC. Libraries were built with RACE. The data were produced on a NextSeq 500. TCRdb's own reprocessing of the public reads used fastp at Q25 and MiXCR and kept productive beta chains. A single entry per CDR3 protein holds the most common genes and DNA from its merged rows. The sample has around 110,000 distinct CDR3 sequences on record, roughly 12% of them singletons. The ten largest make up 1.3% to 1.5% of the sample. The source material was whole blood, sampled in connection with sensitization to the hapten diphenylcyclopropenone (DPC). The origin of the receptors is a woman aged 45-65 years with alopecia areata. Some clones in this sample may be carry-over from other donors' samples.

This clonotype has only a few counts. As DNA, the CDR3 is TGTGCCTCAAAAAATGGGGACAGGGCAAACAATGAGCAGTTCTTC. It codes for CASKNGDRANNEQFF. V gene TRBV28 combines with J gene TRBJ2-1; 9 nucleotides match TRBD1. CDR3 length: 15 amino acids. Germline CDR1 reads MDHEN; CDR2 reads SYDVKM. V was pared by 11 bases and J by 5 bases, with 13 bases of the junction left unmatched.

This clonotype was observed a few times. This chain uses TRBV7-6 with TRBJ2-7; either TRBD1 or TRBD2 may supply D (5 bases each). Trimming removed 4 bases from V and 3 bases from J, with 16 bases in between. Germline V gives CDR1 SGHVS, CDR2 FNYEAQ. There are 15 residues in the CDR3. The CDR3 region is CASSSDRDGNYEQYF. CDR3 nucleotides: TGTGCCAGCAGCTCCGACCGGGACGGAAACTACGAGCAGTACTTC.

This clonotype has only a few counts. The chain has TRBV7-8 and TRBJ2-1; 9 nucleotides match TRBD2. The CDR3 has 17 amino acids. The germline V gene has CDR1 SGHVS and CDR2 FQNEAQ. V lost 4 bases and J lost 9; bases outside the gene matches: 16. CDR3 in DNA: TGTGCCAGCAGCTCCCCTTTCGGCGGGAGGGCGGGTCGTGAGCAGTTCTTC. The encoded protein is CASSSPFGGRAGREQFF.

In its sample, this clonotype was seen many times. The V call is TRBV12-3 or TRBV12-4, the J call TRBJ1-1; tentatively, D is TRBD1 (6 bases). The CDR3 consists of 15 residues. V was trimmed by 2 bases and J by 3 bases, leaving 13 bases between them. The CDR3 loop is CASSLRGSPDTEAFF. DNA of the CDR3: TGTGCCAGCAGTTTAAGGGGGAGTCCGGACACTGAAGCTTTCTTT.

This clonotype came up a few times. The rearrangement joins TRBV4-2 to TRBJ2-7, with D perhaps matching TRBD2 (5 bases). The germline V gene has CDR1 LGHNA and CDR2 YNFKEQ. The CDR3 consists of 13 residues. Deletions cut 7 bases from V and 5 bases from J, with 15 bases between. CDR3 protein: CASTPGRRHEQYF. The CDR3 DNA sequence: TGTGCCAGCACTCCTGGGAGAAGACACGAGCAGTACTTC.

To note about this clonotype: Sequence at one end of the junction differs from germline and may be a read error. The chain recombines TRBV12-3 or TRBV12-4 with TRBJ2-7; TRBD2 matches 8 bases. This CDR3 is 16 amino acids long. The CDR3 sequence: CASSSRLGLGKISTHF. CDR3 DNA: TGTGCCAGCAGCTCCCGATTGGGACTAGGAAAAATCTCGACACACTTC.

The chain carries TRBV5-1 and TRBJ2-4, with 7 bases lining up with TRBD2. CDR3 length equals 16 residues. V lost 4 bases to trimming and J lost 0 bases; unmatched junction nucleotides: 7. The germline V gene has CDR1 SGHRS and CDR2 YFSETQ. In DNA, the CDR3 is TGCGCCAGCAGCATGGCGGCGGGAGAAGCCAAAAACATTCAGTACTTC. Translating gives CASSMAAGEAKNIQYF.

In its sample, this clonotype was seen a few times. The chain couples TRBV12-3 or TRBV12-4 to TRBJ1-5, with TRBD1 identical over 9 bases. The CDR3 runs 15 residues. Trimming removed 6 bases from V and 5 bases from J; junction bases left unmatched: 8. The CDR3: CASSQQGQGDQPQHF. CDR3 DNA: TGTGCCAGCAGCCAACAGGGACAGGGCGATCAGCCCCAGCATTTT.

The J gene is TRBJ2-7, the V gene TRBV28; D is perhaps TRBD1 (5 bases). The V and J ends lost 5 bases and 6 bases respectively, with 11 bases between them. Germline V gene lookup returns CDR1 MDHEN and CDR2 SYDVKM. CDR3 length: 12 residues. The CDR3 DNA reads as TGTGCCAGCAGTGGCCAGGGTCTCGAGCAGTACTTC. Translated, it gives CASSGQGLEQYF. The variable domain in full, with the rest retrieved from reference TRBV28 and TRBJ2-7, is DVKVTQSSRYLVKRTGEKVFLECVQDMDHENMFWYRQDPGLGLRLIYFSYDVKMKEKGDIPEGYSVSREKKERFSLILESASTNQTSMYLCASSGQGLEQYFGPGTRLTVT.

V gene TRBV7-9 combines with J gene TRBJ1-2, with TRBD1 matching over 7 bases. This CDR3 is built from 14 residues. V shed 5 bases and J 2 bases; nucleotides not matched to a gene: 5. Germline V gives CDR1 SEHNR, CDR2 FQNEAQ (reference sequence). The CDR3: CASSPTGANYGYTF. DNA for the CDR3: TGTGCCAGCAGCCCAACAGGGGCCAACTATGGCTACACCTTC.

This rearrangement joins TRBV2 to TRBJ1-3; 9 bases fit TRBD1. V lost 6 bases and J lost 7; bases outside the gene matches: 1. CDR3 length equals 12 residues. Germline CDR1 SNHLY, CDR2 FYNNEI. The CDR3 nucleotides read TGTGCCAGCAGCGGACAGGGGAACACCATATATTTT. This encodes CASSGQGNTIYF.

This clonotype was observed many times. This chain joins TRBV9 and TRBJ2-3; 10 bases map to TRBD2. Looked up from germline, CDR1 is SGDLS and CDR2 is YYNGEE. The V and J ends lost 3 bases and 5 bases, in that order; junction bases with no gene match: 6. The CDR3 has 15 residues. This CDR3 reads CASSGSGRAQDTQYF. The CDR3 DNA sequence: TGTGCCAGCAGCGGCAGCGGGAGGGCCCAAGATACGCAGTATTTT. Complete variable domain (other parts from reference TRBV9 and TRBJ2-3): DSGVTQTPKHLITATGQRVTLRCSPRSGDLSVYWYQQSLDQGLQFLIQYYNGEERAKGNILERFSAQQFPDLHSELNLSSLELGDSALYFCASSGSGRAQDTQYFGPGTRLTVL.

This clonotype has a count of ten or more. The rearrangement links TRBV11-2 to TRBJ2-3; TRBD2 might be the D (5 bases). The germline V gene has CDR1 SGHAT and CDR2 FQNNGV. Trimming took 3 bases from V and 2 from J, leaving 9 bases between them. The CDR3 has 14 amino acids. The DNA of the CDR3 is TGTGCCAGCAGCTTGAGGGAGATCACAGATACGCAGTATTTT. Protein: CASSLREITDTQYF.

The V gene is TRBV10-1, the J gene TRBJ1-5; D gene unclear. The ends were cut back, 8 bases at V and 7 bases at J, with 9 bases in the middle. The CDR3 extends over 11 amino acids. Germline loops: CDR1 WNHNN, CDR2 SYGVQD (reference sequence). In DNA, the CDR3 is TGCGCCAGCTGTCCGGGGCAGCCCCAGCATTTT. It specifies CASCPGQPQHF.

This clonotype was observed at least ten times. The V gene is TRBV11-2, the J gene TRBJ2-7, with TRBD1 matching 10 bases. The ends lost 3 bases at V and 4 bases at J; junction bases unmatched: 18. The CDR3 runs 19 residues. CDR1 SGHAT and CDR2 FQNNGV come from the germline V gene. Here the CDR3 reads CASSFQKFWTGTGAYEQYF. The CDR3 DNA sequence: TGTGCCAGCAGCTTTCAAAAGTTCTGGACCGGGACAGGGGCGTACGAGCAGTACTTC.

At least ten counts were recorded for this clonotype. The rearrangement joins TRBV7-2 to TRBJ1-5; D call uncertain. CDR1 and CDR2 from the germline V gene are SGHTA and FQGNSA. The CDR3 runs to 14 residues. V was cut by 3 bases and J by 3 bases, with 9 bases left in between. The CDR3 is CASSFGQLNQPQHF. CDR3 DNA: TGTGCCAGCAGCTTTGGGCAGCTCAATCAGCCCCAGCATTTT.

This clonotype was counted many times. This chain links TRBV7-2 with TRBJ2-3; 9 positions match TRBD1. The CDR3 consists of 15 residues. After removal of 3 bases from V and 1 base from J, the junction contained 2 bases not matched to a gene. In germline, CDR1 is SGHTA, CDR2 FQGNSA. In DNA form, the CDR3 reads TGTGCCAGCAGCTTCCGGACAGGGGGCACAGATACGCAGTATTTT. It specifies CASSFRTGGTDTQYF. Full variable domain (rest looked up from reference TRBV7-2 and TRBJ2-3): GAGVSQSPSNKVTEKGKDVELRCDPISGHTALYWYRQSLGQGLEFLIYFQGNSAPDKSGLPSDRFSAERTGGSVSTLTIQRTQQEDSAVYLCASSFRTGGTDTQYFGPGTRLTVL.

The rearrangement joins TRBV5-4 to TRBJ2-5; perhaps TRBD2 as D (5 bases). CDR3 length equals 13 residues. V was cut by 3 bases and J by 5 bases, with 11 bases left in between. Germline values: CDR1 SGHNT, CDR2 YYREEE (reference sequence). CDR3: CASSSGSFETQYF. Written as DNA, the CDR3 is TGTGCCAGCAGCTCGGGGAGCTTTGAGACCCAGTACTTC.

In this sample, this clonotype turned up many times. In nucleotides, the CDR3 is TGTGCCAGCAGTTACGGGACAGGGATTCAGCCCCAGCATTTT. It yields the protein CASSYGTGIQPQHF. V gene TRBV6-5 combines with J gene TRBJ1-5; 9 bases fit TRBD1. Germline V gives CDR1 MNHEY, CDR2 SVGAGI. The CDR3 is 14 residues long. After removal of 2 bases from V and 6 bases from J, the junction contained 2 bases not matched to a gene.

The chain's CDR3 is CSARDLGEGYTF. The CDR3 DNA is TGCAGTGCTAGAGATTTAGGGGAAGGCTACACCTTC. This chain joins TRBV20-1 and TRBJ1-2; D possibly corresponds to TRBD1 (5 bases). Germline lookup yields CDR1 DFQATT and CDR2 SNEGSKA (reference sequence). The CDR3 is 12 residues long. Deletions cut 0 bases from V and 8 bases from J, with 10 bases between.

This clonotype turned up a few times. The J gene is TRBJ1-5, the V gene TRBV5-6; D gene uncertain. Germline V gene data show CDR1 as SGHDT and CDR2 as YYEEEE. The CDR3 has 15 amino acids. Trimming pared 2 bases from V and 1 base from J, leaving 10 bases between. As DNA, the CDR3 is TGTGCCAGCAGCTTTGGGGTTAGAAGCAATCAGCCCCAGCATTTT. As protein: CASSFGVRSNQPQHF.

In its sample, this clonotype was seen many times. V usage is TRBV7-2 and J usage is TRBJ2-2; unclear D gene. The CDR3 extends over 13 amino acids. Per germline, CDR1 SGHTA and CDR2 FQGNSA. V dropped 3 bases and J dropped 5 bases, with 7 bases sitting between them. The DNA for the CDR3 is TGTGCCAGCAGCTTGATGAAAACCGGGGAGCTGTTTTTT. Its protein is CASSLMKTGELFF.

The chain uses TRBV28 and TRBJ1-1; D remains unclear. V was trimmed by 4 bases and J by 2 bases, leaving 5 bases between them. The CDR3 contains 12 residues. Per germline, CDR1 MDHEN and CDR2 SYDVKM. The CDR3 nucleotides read TGTGCCAGCAGTTCAATTAACACTGAAGCTTTCTTT. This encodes CASSSINTEAFF.

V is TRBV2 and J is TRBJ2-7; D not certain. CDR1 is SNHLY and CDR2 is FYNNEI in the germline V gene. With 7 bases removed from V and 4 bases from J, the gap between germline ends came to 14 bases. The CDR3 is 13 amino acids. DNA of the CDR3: TGTGCCAGCACCGAATCTGTATCGTACGAGCAGTACTTC. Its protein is CASTESVSYEQYF.